The present entry profiles one TCR beta chain with its context. Per the original methods: Quantification of nucleated cells was approximated via reference gene primer amplification. TCRdb's table, derived via immunoSEQ multiplex PCR, lists solely in-frame clones and lacks some. That table is the source of V, J and clone size, and D and trimming were worked out from the DNA. Of around 70,000 clones listed, 65% to 85% are singletons. The data derive from a study of blood T cell repertoires in COVID-19. About the research overall: The samples span acute and convalescent COVID-19 from the United States, Italy and Spain. T cells, B-cell-depleted T cells, or PBMCs supplied cDNA or gDNA.

Sample: peripheral blood. The TCR originated in a woman aged 55 to 70 with acute or convalescent COVID-19.

The CDR3 sequence is CASSMGQGTLNSPLHF. The CDR3 region has the DNA TGTGCCAGCAGCATGGGACAGGGGACTCTGAATTCACCCCTCCACTTT. The V gene is TRBV3-1 (or the pseudogene TRBV3-2), the J gene TRBJ1-6; 10 bases line up with TRBD1. Germline lookup yields CDR1 LGHDT and CDR2 YNNKEL (reference sequence). The CDR3 loop spans 16 amino acids. Losses at the gene ends were 5 bases for V and 7 bases for J; bases not matched to a gene: 8.